Listed here is a single TCR beta chain. Its antigen is as yet unknown. Germline CDR1 reads DFQATT; CDR2 reads SNEGSKA (reference sequence). The V and J ends lost 6 bases and 4 bases, in that order; junction bases with no gene match: 11. The CDR3 covers 15 residues. This specimen comes from a study of T cells after yellow fever vaccination. Findings and caveats of the study: Detected again after the booster were most primary-vaccination clones, at 95% to 96% CD4 and approximately 85% CD8.

TCRdb reanalysed the 5' RACE reads using MiXCR and keeps one entry per CDR3 protein. Of 200,000 or so distinct CDR3 sequences in the sample, approximately 6.8% are singletons; the top ten hold more than 0.85%. V gene TRBV20-1 combines with J gene TRBJ2-1; 8 nucleotides match TRBD2. The clonotype comes from a man aged 25-45 years who received the YFV17D yellow fever vaccine. The sample here was CD4+ T cells sorted from PBMCs, taken on the day of the yellow fever booster vaccination. CDR3 in DNA: TGCAGTGCAAGACTTACTAGCGGCCCTTACAATGAGCAGTTCTTC. Translation gives CSARLTSGPYNEQFF.